Listed below are T cell receptor beta chains from one sample, sequenced in a study of T cell repertoires in cytomegalovirus infection. Via MiXCR, TCRdb re-called the reads, giving one row per CDR3 protein. The data contain 100,000 or so distinct CDR3 sequences, approximately 15% of them singletons. The sample was PBMCs. These receptors were collected from a human donor in good health (CMV status not recorded). Some clones in this sample may be carry-over from other donors' samples. Each CDR3 is given with its conserved first and last residue. D genes are given only for firm matches. Clone size is given for some rows only: seen once, a few or many times, or a class if the clone is expanded.

TRBJ2-3	few	TRBD2	TRBV2	CASSLGLAGSGDTQYF	TGTGCCAGCAGCCTAGGACTAGCGGGGTCTGGGGATACGCAGTATTTT
TRBJ2-6	many	.	TRBV28	CASSLGQAGANVLTF	TGTGCCAGCAGTTTGGGGCAGGCCGGGGCCAACGTCCTGACTTTC
TRBJ1-2	many	TRBD1	TRBV28	CASSPPGTAKYWF	TGTGCCAGCAGTCCACCCGGGACAGCTAAATATTGGTTC
TRBJ1-2	many	.	TRBV7-3	CASSLTGPRSYGYTF	TGTGCCAGCAGCTTAACCGGTCCTAGATCATATGGCTACACCTTC
TRBJ1-1	.	TRBD1	TRBV10-3	CAISEQGANTEAFF	TGTGCCATCAGTGAGCAGGGGGCGAACACTGAAGCTTTCTTT
TRBJ2-3	many	.	TRBV12-5	CASGATETDTQYF	TGTGCTAGTGGTGCCACAGAGACAGATACGCAGTATTTT
TRBJ1-1	few	.	TRBV19	CASSIEFTDEAFF	TGTGCCAGTAGTATCGAATTCACGGATGAAGCTTTCTTT
TRBJ2-1	many	TRBD2	TRBV7-2	CASSSGGAEANEQFF	TGTGCCAGCAGCTCCGGGGGGGCCGAGGCAAATGAGCAGTTCTTC
TRBJ1-2	.	TRBD1	TRBV28	CASSPGDRDYYGYTF	TGTGCCAGCAGCCCGGGGGACAGGGACTACTATGGCTACACCTTC
TRBJ2-7	.	.	TRBV2	CASSEVLMRSSYEQYF	TGTGCCAGCAGTGAGGTGCTAATGCGTTCTTCCTACGAGCAGTACTTC
TRBJ2-2	.	TRBD2	TRBV18	CASSRLAGNTVELFF	TGTGCCAGCTCACGACTAGCGGGGAACACCGTGGAGCTGTTTTTT
TRBJ1-5	many	.	TRBV7-2	CASSRTGLQSEPQHF	TGTGCCAGCAGTCGCACGGGGCTGCAGAGCGAACCCCAGCATTTT
TRBJ1-4	few	.	TRBV15	CATSIPGLPGNEKLFF	TGTGCCACCAGCATTCCCGGCCTCCCGGGTAATGAAAAACTGTTTTTT
TRBJ2-3	many	TRBD1	TRBV7-2	CASSFATGSTDTQYF	TGTGCCAGCAGCTTCGCGACAGGGAGCACAGATACGCAGTATTTT
TRBJ1-1	few	.	TRBV6-5	CASSYSRQGNTEAFF	TGTGCCAGCAGTTACTCGAGGCAGGGGAACACTGAAGCTTTCTTT
TRBJ2-3	many	TRBD2	TRBV7-2	CASSSRTSGGIDTQYF	TGTGCCAGCAGCTCCCGGACTAGCGGGGGCATAGATACGCAGTATTTT
TRBJ1-2	.	TRBD1	TRBV29-1	CSVSGTGDGYTF	TGCAGCGTTTCCGGGACAGGGGATGGCTACACCTTC
TRBJ2-5	few	.	TRBV20-1	CSAPKQGQETQYF	TGCAGTGCGCCCAAACAGGGTCAAGAGACCCAGTACTTC
TRBJ2-4	many	.	TRBV7-2	CASSRGVRQKNIQYF	TGTGCCAGCAGCCGTGGAGTGAGGCAGAAAAACATTCAGTACTTC
TRBJ2-7	many	.	TRBV7-2	CASSLGGQKYEQYF	TGTGCCAGCAGCTTGGGTGGACAGAAATACGAGCAGTACTTC
TRBJ2-3	.	TRBD2	TRBV30	CAWTPAGGPVDTQYF	TGTGCCTGGACTCCAGCGGGGGGGCCCGTAGATACGCAGTATTTT
TRBJ1-2	.	.	TRBV20-1	CSARDPWTVDDGYTF	TGCAGTGCTAGAGATCCGTGGACGGTTGATGATGGCTACACCTTC
TRBJ2-5	.	.	TRBV7-8	CASSSPRGRETQYF	TGTGCCAGCAGTTCCCCGCGGGGGCGGGAGACCCAGTACTTC
TRBJ1-5	many	TRBD1	TRBV20-1	CSARGQGAMRNQPQHF	TGCAGTGCTAGAGGACAGGGGGCGATGAGGAATCAGCCCCAGCATTTT
TRBJ2-3	.	.	TRBV7-2	CASSLSGGRADTQYF	TGTGCCAGCAGCTTATCAGGCGGCCGCGCAGATACGCAGTATTTT
TRBJ2-5	many	.	TRBV5-1	CASSLEKVETQYF	TGCGCCAGCAGCTTGGAGAAGGTGGAGACCCAGTACTTC
TRBJ2-3	many	.	TRBV20-1	CSAIDRSTDTQYF	TGCAGTGCTATCGACAGATCCACAGATACGCAGTATTTT
TRBJ2-5	medium-sized	.	TRBV11-2	CAGGQGNRETQYF	TGTGCGGGGGGGCAGGGGAACCGAGAGACCCAGTACTTC
TRBJ1-4	.	.	TRBV4-2	CASSVKHGDNEKLFF	TGTGCCAGCAGCGTAAAACACGGAGATAATGAAAAACTGTTTTTT
TRBJ2-7	.	TRBD1	TRBV29-1	CSVEPSTGAYEQYF	TGCAGCGTTGAACCTTCGACAGGGGCCTACGAGCAGTACTTC
TRBJ2-1	.	.	TRBV29-1	CSVELVGVIRSYNEQFF	TGCAGCGTTGAGCTAGTGGGGGTAATCCGCTCCTACAATGAGCAGTTCTTC
TRBJ2-1	many	.	TRBV7-9	CASRTMTAGATYNEQFF	TGTGCCAGCAGGACTATGACGGCGGGTGCTACCTACAATGAGCAGTTCTTC
TRBJ1-2	many	.	TRBV29-1	CSVRLGYGYTF	TGCAGCGTTCGTTTGGGCTATGGCTACACCTTC
TRBJ2-1	few	.	TRBV7-2	CASSLLGPARRFF	TGTGCCAGCAGCTTACTGGGGCCTGCCCGGCGTTTCTTC
TRBJ2-1	many	TRBD2	TRBV12-3/TRBV12-4	CASSLTAGNEQFF	TGTGCCAGCAGTTTAACAGCGGGAAATGAGCAGTTCTTC
TRBJ2-2	many	TRBD1	TRBV7-9	CASSLKRGLITGDRLNTGELFF	TGTGCCAGCAGCTTAAAAAGGGGGCTCATAACAGGCGACCGCTTGAACACCGGGGAGCTGTTTTTT
TRBJ1-4	many	TRBD1	TRBV28	CASSSLTGGREKLFF	TGTGCCAGCAGTTCCCTGACAGGGGGGAGAGAAAAACTGTTTTTT
TRBJ2-3	many	TRBD2	TRBV5-4	CASSLGRLAATDTQYF	TGTGCCAGCAGCTTGGGGAGACTAGCGGCCACAGATACGCAGTATTTT
TRBJ2-3	many	TRBD2	TRBV11-2	CASSLVAGGADTQYF	TGTGCCAGCAGCTTAGTTGCGGGGGGCGCAGATACGCAGTATTTT
TRBJ2-2	few	TRBD1	TRBV28	CASKQGANTGELFF	TGTGCCAGCAAGCAGGGGGCGAACACCGGGGAGCTGTTTTTT
TRBJ2-7	.	.	TRBV7-6	CASSFSVGEPSEQYF	TGTGCCAGCAGCTTCAGCGTTGGGGAACCTAGCGAGCAGTACTTC
TRBJ2-1	.	.	TRBV6-2/TRBV6-3	CASSHDNIRNNEQFF	TGTGCCAGCAGCCACGATAACATTCGCAACAATGAGCAGTTCTTC
TRBJ2-3	few	TRBD2	TRBV7-2	CASSLGGGGPPTDTQYF	TGTGCCAGCAGCTTAGGGGGGGGGGGACCCCCCACAGATACGCAGTATTTT
TRBJ1-1	few	TRBD1	TRBV18	CASSPRQGAGVNTEAFF	TGTGCCAGCTCACCACGACAGGGGGCCGGGGTGAACACTGAAGCTTTCTTT
TRBJ1-1	.	.	TRBV2	CASSNEGYEAFF	TGTGCCAGCAGTAACGAGGGGTATGAAGCTTTCTTT
TRBJ2-7	few	.	TRBV10-3	CAISESLGVDEQYF	TGTGCCATCAGTGAGTCGCTGGGGGTGGACGAGCAGTACTTC
TRBJ2-1	many	TRBD2	TRBV14	CASSQQAGGYNEQFF	TGTGCCAGCAGCCAACAAGCGGGGGGGTACAATGAGCAGTTCTTC
TRBJ1-5	.	.	TRBV25-1	CASSPPGSNQPQHF	TGTGCCAGCAGTCCCCCCGGTAGCAATCAGCCCCAGCATTTT